This T cell receptor beta chain was profiled in a study of regulatory T cells in long-lasting Graves disease. This clonotype was picked up a small number of times. In germline, CDR1 is SGHRS, CDR2 YFSETQ. The CDR3 extends over 16 amino acids. V lost 4 bases, J lost 7 bases, and 9 bases stayed unmatched. Relying on iRepertoire HTBI primers and Arm-PCR of CDR3 regions, the team built TCR beta libraries. Each CDR3 protein gets one entry after TCRdb re-called the multiplex PCR reads with MiXCR. Here the sample spans about 660,000 distinct CDR3 sequences, roughly 30% being singletons. Time point specified: persistent/refractory GD, antithyroid drugs over 5 years with positive TRAb. There was RNA extracted from PBMCs, and the TCR library was made from it.

The TCR sequence derives from a female donor with Graves disease. The starting material was peripheral blood mononuclear cells (PBMCs), obtained when the disease was refractory, from a patient treated with antithyroid drugs. V is TRBV5-1 and J is TRBJ2-1; 12 nucleotides align to TRBD2. CDR3 amino acids: CASSTLLAGGENEQFF. CDR3 sequence (DNA): TGCGCCAGCAGCACCTTACTAGCGGGAGGTGAGAATGAGCAGTTCTTC.